This T cell receptor beta chain was captured by sequencing in a study of blood T cell repertoires in COVID-19. V was shortened by 1 base and J by 3 bases, with 12 bases between the two germline ends. The CDR3 is 15 residues long. Per germline, CDR1 SGHTA and CDR2 FQGNSA. TCRdb's copy holds only in-frame clones and misses some; the assay was immunoSEQ multiplex PCR. In the table there are roughly 100,000 clones, over 75% of which are singletons. The clonotype originates from a human donor in a cohort sampled during active or convalescent COVID-19. This chain links TRBV7-2 with TRBJ1-2; weak D call: TRBD1 (6 bases). Material: peripheral blood. DNA of the CDR3: TGTGCCAGCAGCTTAGGAACAGGGATACACTATGGCTACACCTTC. The encoded protein is CASSLGTGIHYGYTF.